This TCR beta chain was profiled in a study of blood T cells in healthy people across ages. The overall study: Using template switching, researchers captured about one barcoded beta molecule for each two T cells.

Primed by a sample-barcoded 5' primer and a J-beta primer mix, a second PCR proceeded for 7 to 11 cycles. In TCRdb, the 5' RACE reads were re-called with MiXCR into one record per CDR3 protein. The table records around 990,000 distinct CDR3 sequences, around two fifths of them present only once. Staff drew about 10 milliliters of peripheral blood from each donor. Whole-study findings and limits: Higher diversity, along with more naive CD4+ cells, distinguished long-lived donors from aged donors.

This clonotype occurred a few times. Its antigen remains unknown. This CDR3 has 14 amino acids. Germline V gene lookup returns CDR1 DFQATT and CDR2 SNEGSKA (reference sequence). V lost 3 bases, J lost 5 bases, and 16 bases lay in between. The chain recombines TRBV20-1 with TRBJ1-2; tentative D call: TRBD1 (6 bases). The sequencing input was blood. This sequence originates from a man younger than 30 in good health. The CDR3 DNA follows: TGCAGTGCTAGCGTAGATGGGGGCGGGTATGGCTACACCTTC. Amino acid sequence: CSASVDGGGYGYTF.